The T cell receptor (beta chain) described here comes from a study of blood T cell repertoires in COVID-19. Background on the study: There were acute and convalescent COVID-19 samples, and they came from the United States, Italy and Spain. PBMCs, B-cell-depleted T cells, or T cells provided the cDNA or gDNA that made up the material.

Methods used by the authors: Amplification of reference gene primers provided the estimated nucleated cell counts. Sequencing used immunoSEQ multiplex PCR; TCRdb keeps in-frame clones, though not all of them. V and J calls and clone size are as listed in that table; D and trimming were resolved from the DNA. The table records tens of thousands of clones, 65% to 85% of them present only once. Germline V lookup: CDR1 MNHEY, CDR2 SMNVEV (reference sequence). The length of the CDR3 is 13 residues. V was pared by 8 bases and J by 5 bases, with 8 bases of the junction left unmatched. The TCR sequence derives from a human donor in a cohort sampled during active COVID-19. The sample was peripheral blood. The J gene is TRBJ1-2, the V gene TRBV27; 7 nucleotides match TRBD1. This CDR3 reads CASSQTGTYGYTF. CDR3 in DNA: TGTGCCAGCTCCCAGACAGGGACTTATGGCTACACCTTC.